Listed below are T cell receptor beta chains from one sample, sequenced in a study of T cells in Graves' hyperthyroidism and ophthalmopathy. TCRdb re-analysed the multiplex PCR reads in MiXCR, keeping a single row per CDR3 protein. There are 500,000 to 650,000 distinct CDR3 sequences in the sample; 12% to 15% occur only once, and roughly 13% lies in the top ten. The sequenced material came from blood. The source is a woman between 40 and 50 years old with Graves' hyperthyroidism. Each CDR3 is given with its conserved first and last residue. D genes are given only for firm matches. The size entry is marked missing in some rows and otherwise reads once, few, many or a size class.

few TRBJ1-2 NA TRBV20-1 TGCAGTGCTAGCGCTTATGCAGGGGCTAACTATGGCTACACCTTC CSASAYAGANYGYTF
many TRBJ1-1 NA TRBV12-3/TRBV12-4 TGTGCCAGCAGTTTCATAGAGAACACTGAAGCTTTCTTT CASSFIENTEAFF
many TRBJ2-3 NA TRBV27 TGTGCCAGCAGTGAGTTATCGGCAGATACGCAGTATTTT CASSELSADTQYF
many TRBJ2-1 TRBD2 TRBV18 TGTGCCAGCTCAGATTCAGCGGGAGGGGGCAATGAGCAGTTCTTC CASSDSAGGGNEQFF
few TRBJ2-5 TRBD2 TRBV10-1 TGCGCCAGCAGTCCTAGCGGGAGCCTGAAGACCCAGTACTTC CASSPSGSLKTQYF
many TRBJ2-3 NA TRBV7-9 TGTGCCAGCAGCTACCCCGGGACAAACACAGATACGCAGTATTTT CASSYPGTNTDTQYF
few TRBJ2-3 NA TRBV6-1 TGTGCCAGCAGTGAAGGAAGTGGGGTCGGGGATACGCAGTATTTT CASSEGSGVGDTQYF
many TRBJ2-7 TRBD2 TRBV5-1 TGCGCCAGCAGCTTGGGTGCGACGGGAGGTTCCTACGAGCAGTACTTC CASSLGATGGSYEQYF
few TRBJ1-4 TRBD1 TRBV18 TGTGCCAGCTCACCAAGGAGGGGGCCAGAGGCCAGTGAAAAACTGTTTTTT CASSPRRGPEASEKLFF
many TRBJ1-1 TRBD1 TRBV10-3 TGTGCCATCAGTGCCTCATGGACAGGGGGCGGCTCGAACACTGAAGCTTTCTTT CAISASWTGGGSNTEAFF
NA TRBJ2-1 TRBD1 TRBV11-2 TGTGCCAGCAGTTTAGGACAGGGGGGAATTGGTGAGCAGTTCTTC CASSLGQGGIGEQFF
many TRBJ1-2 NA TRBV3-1 TGTGCCAGCAGCCCCCGGGCCCTCTATGGCTACACCTTC CASSPRALYGYTF
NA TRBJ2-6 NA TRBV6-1 TGTGCCAGCAGTCCCCTAAGTCCCGCGACCTCTGGGGCCAACGTCCTGACTTTC CASSPLSPATSGANVLTF
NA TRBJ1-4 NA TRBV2 TGTGCCAGCAGTATCCGGCCCGGGGCTAATGAAAAACTGTTTTTT CASSIRPGANEKLFF
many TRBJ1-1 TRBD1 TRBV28 TGTGCCAGCAGTTTAGGCGGGACAGAGAACACTGAAGCTTTCTTT CASSLGGTENTEAFF
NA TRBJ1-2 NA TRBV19 TGTGCCAGTACCAGATATGCAGGGGCGAACTATGGCTACACCTTC CASTRYAGANYGYTF
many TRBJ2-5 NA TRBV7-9 TGTGCCAGCAGCTTAGCGGGAGCAAGAGAGACCCAGTACTTC CASSLAGARETQYF
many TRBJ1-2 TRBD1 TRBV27 TGTGCCAGCAGTCTCCTGGGGACAGGGGGTGGCGGCTACACCTTC CASSLLGTGGGGYTF
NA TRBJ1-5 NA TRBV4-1 TGCGCCAGCAGCGCGCGACAGGAGGGGAATCAGCCCCAGCATTTT CASSARQEGNQPQHF
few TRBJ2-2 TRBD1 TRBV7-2 TGTGCCAGCAGCGACTGGGACAGCACAAACACCGGGGAGCTGTTTTTT CASSDWDSTNTGELFF
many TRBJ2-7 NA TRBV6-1 TGTGCCAGCAGTTATGTAGCCTACGAGCAGTACTTC CASSYVAYEQYF
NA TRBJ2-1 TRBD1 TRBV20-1 TGCAGTGCGGACAGGGGGCGGGTAGACAATGAGCAGTTCTTC CSADRGRVDNEQFF
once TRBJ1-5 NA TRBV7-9 TGTGCCAGCAGCCCGACGGGGTACAATCAGCCCCAGCATTTT CASSPTGYNQPQHF
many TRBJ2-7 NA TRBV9 TGTGCCAGCAGCGTAGGGACACATGCAACCTACGAGCAGTACTTC CASSVGTHATYEQYF
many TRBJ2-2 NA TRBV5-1 TGCGCCAGCAGCTTGGTCCAAACCACCGGGGAGCTGTTTTTT CASSLVQTTGELFF
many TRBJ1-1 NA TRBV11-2 TGTGCCAGCAGCGTGGGTGGGTTAGCTTTCTTT CASSVGGLAFF
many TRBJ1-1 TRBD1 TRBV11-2 TGTGCCAGCAGCTTAGCCGACAGGGTGGACACTGAAGCTTTCTTT CASSLADRVDTEAFF
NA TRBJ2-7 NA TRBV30 TGTGCCTGGTGCCCGTCGGTTTTGGACGAGCAGTACTTC CAWCPSVLDEQYF
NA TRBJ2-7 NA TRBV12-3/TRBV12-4 TGTGCCAGCAGCGTAGTTTGCCGGACCCCCCCTGATTACGAGCAGTACTTC CASSVVCRTPPDYEQYF
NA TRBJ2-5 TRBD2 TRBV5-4 TGTGCCAGCAGCTTGCCGGGACTAGCGGGCCCCGGGACCCAGTACTTC CASSLPGLAGPGTQYF
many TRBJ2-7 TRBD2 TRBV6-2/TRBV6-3 TGTGCCAGCAGTTACCTAGCGGGGACCTCCTACGAGCAGTACTTC CASSYLAGTSYEQYF